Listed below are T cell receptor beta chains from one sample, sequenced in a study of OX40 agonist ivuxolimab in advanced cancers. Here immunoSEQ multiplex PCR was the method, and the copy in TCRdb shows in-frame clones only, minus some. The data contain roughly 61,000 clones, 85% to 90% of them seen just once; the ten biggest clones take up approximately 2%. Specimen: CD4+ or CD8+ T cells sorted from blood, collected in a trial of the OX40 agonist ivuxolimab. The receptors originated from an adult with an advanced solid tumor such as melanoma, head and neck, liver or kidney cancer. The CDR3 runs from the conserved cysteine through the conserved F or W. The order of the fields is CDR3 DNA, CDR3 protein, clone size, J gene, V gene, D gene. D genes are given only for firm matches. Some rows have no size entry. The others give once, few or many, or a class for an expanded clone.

DNA: TGTGCCAGCAGACACTCCTCTGGAAACACCATATATTTT
CDR3: CASRHSSGNTIYF
size: -
J: TRBJ1-3
V: TRBV5-4
D: -

DNA: TGTGCCAGCAGTTTGACAGGGTTGGGGGAGACCCAGTACTTC
CDR3: CASSLTGLGETQYF
size: -
J: TRBJ2-5
V: TRBV6-5
D: TRBD1

DNA: TGTGCCAGCAGCCCGGGGACTAGCGGGAGTTATAATGAGCAGTTCTTC
CDR3: CASSPGTSGSYNEQFF
size: -
J: TRBJ2-1
V: TRBV5-4
D: TRBD2

DNA: TGTGCCAGCAGTGAAACAGGTGGTTCACCCCTCCACTTT
CDR3: CASSETGGSPLHF
size: once
J: TRBJ1-6
V: TRBV6-1
D: -

DNA: TGTGCCAGCAGCTTAAACCACGGGACAGCATTCGTGGCTTTCTTT
CDR3: CASSLNHGTAFVAFF
size: -
J: TRBJ1-1
V: TRBV7-3
D: TRBD1

DNA: TGTGCCAGCAGCGCTAGCGGGGGGGACTACAATGAGCAGTTCTTC
CDR3: CASSASGGDYNEQFF
size: -
J: TRBJ2-1
V: TRBV7-2
D: TRBD2

DNA: TGTGCCAGCTCGACGGCGAATGAGCAGTTCTTC
CDR3: CASSTANEQFF
size: -
J: TRBJ2-1
V: TRBV6-1
D: -

DNA: TGTGCCAGCAGCTTGCTTACGGGGGAGCAGTTCTTC
CDR3: CASSLLTGEQFF
size: -
J: TRBJ2-1
V: TRBV5-4
D: -

DNA: TGTGCCAGTAAGAACAGGGTTGGGGACACTGAAGCTTTCTTT
CDR3: CASKNRVGDTEAFF
size: -
J: TRBJ1-1
V: TRBV19
D: -

DNA: TGCGCCAGCAGCCAAGATGGGACTAGTCCCTCCTACAATGAGCAGTTCTTC
CDR3: CASSQDGTSPSYNEQFF
size: -
J: TRBJ2-1
V: TRBV4-1
D: TRBD2

DNA: TGCGCCAGCAGCCAGAGCAGTGAAGCTTTCTTT
CDR3: CASSQSSEAFF
size: -
J: TRBJ1-1
V: TRBV4-3
D: -

DNA: TGTGCCAGCAGCCCTCAGGGGCCCAGCGGGTCGAACACCGGGGAGCTGTTTTTT
CDR3: CASSPQGPSGSNTGELFF
size: -
J: TRBJ2-2
V: TRBV9
D: -

DNA: TGTGCCAGCAGCTTAGGCCAGGGGTTGTCCAATGAGCAGTTCTTC
CDR3: CASSLGQGLSNEQFF
size: -
J: TRBJ2-1
V: TRBV11-2
D: -

DNA: TGTGCCTATAGCGGGAGTTCAGATACGCAGTATTTT
CDR3: CAYSGSSDTQYF
size: -
J: TRBJ2-3
V: TRBV30
D: TRBD2

DNA: TGTGCCAGCAGCTTGAAGGCGAAACAGCCCCAGCATTTT
CDR3: CASSLKAKQPQHF
size: -
J: TRBJ1-5
V: TRBV5-8
D: -

DNA: TGTGCCAGCTCACTGACAGGCCAGAATTCACCCCTCCACTTT
CDR3: CASSLTGQNSPLHF
size: -
J: TRBJ1-6
V: TRBV18
D: -

DNA: TGTGCCAGCAGCGCCTTGACTGGGGCCAACGTCCTGACTTTC
CDR3: CASSALTGANVLTF
size: once
J: TRBJ2-6
V: TRBV9
D: -

DNA: TGTGCCAGCTCACTCGGACAGGGAGGGGTTTACGAGCAGTACTTC
CDR3: CASSLGQGGVYEQYF
size: -
J: TRBJ2-7
V: TRBV18
D: -

DNA: TGTGCCTGGACTTCCTTTCCCAATCAGCCCCAGCATTTT
CDR3: CAWTSFPNQPQHF
size: -
J: TRBJ1-5
V: TRBV30
D: -

DNA: TGTGCCAGCTCACCACCCGGACTAGCGGGAGCCCGCCCAGATACGCAGTATTTT
CDR3: CASSPPGLAGARPDTQYF
size: -
J: TRBJ2-3
V: TRBV18
D: TRBD2

DNA: TGTGCCACCAGCAGAGTGGGACAGGGACGGACCTACGAGCAGTACTTC
CDR3: CATSRVGQGRTYEQYF
size: -
J: TRBJ2-7
V: TRBV15
D: TRBD1

DNA: TGTGCCAGCACCGATGGGGGGATCGGGATCGGGGAGCTGTTTTTT
CDR3: CASTDGGIGIGELFF
size: -
J: TRBJ2-2
V: TRBV7-8
D: -